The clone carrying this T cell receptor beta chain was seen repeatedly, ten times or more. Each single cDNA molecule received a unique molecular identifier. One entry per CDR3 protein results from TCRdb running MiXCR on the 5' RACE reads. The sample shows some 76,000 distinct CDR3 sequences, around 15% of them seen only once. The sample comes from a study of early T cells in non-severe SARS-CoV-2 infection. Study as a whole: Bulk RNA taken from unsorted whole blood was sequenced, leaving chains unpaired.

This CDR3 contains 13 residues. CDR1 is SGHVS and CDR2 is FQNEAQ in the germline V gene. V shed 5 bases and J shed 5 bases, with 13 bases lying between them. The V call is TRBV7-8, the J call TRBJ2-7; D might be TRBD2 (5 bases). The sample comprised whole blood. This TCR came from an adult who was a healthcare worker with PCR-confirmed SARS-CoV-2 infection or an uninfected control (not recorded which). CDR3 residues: CASSPPRGDEQYF. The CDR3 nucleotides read TGTGCCAGCAGCCCCCCCCGGGGAGACGAGCAGTACTTC. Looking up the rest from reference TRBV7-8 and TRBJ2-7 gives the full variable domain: GAGVSQSPRYKVAKRGQDVALRCDPISGHVSLFWYQQALGQGPEFLTYFQNEAQLDKSGLPSDRFFAERPEGSVSTLKIQRTQQEDSAVYLCASSPPRGDEQYFGPGTRLTVT.